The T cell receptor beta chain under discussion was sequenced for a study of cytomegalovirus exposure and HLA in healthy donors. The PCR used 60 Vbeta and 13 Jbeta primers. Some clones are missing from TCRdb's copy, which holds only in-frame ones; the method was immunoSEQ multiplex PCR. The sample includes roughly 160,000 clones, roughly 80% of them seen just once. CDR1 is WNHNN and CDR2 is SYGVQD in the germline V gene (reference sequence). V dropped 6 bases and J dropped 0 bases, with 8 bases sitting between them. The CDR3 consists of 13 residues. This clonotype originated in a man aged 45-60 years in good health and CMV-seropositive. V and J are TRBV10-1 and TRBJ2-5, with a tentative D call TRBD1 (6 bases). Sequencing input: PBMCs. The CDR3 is CASRTGDQETQYF. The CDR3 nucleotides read TGCGCCAGCAGGACAGGAGACCAAGAGACCCAGTACTTC.